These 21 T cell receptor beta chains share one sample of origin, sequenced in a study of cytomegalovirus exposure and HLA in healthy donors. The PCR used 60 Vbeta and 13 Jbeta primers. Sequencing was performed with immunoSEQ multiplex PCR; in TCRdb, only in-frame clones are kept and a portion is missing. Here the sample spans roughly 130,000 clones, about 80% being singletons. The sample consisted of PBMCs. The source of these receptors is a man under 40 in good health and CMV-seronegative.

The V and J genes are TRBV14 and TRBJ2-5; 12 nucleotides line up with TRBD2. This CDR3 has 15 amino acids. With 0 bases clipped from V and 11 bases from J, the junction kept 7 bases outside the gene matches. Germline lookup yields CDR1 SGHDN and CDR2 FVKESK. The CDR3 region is CASSQDQTSGRGQYF. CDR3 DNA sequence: TGTGCCAGCAGCCAAGATCAGACTAGCGGGAGAGGACAGTACTTC.

The chain's CDR3 is CASSQDGLYNEQFF. The CDR3 DNA reads TGTGCCAGCAGCCAAGACGGACTCTACAATGAGCAGTTCTTC. The rearrangement uses TRBV14 and TRBJ2-1, with TRBD2 as a possible D gene (5 bases). Trimming pared 0 bases from V and 3 bases from J, leaving 6 bases between. The germline V gene encodes CDR1 SGHDN and CDR2 FVKESK. CDR3 length: 14 amino acids.

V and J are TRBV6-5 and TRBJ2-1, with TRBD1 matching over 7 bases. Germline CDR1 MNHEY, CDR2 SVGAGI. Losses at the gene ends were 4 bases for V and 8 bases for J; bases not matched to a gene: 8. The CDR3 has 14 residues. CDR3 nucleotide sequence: TGTGCCAGCAGTTCCCAGGGGGTAGACGATGAGCAGTTCTTC. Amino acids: CASSSQGVDDEQFF.

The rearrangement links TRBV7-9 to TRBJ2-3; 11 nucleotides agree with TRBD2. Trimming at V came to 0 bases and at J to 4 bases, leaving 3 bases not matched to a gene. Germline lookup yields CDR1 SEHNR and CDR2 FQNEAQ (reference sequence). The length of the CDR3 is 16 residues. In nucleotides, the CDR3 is TGTGCCAGCAGCTTAGCTAGCGGGAGGGTCCCAGATACGCAGTATTTT. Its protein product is CASSLASGRVPDTQYF. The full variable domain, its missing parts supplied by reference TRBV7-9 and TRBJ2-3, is DTGVSQNPRHKITKRGQNVTFRCDPISEHNRLYWYRQTLGQGPEFLTYFQNEAQLEKSRLLSDRFSAERPKGSFSTLEIQRTEQGDSAMYLCASSLASGRVPDTQYFGPGTRLTVL.

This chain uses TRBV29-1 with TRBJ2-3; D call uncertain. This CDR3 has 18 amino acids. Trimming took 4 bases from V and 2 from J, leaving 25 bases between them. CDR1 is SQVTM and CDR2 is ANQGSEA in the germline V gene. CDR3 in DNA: TGCAGCGTTGTCTTAACTTCTCGTTTTTCCGGTTCCACAGATACGCAGTATTTT. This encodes CSVVLTSRFSGSTDTQYF.

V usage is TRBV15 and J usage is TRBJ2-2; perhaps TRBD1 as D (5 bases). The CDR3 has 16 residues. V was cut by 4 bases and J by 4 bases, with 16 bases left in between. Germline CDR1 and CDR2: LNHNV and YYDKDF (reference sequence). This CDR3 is CATSIRQSVSTGELFF. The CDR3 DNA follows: TGTGCCACCAGCATAAGACAGTCGGTGAGCACCGGGGAGCTGTTTTTT. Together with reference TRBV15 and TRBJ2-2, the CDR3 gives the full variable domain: DAMVIQNPRYQVTQFGKPVTLSCSQTLNHNVMYWYQQKSSQAPKLLFHYYDKDFNNEADTPDNFQSRRPNTSFCFLDIRSPGLGDTAMYLCATSIRQSVSTGELFFGEGSRLTVL.

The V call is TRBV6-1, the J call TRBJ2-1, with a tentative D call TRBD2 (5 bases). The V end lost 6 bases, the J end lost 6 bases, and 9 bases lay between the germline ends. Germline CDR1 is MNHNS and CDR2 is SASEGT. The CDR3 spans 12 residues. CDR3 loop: CASRDYSNEQFF. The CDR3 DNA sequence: TGTGCCAGCAGAGACTACAGCAATGAGCAGTTCTTC.

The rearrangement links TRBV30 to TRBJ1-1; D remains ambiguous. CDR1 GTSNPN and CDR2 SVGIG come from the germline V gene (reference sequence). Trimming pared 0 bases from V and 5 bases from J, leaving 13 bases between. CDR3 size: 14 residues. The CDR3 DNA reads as TGTGCCTGGAGTGTAGGTAAAGGGAGGACTGAAGCTTTCTTT. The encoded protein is CAWSVGKGRTEAFF.

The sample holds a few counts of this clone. The DNA for the CDR3 is TGCGCCAGCAGCGCAACCGGGATTTCAAGCCACGAGCAGTACTTC. Its translation: CASSATGISSHEQYF. J is TRBJ2-7 and V is TRBV5-1; possible D gene TRBD2, 5 bases. The germline V gene encodes CDR1 SGHRS and CDR2 YFSETQ. This CDR3 spans 15 amino acids. Between the trimmed V and J ends, which lost 4 bases and 5 bases, there was a span of 19 bases.

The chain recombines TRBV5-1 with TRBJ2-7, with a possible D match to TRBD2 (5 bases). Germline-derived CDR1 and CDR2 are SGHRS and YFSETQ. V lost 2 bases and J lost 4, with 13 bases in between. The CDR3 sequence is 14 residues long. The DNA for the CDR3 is TGCGCCAGCAGCTTAAGCGGCCCCGGGTACGAGCAGTACTTC. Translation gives CASSLSGPGYEQYF.

CDR3 DNA sequence: TGTGCCAGCACGGGGGGTGGGACGGGAGAGACCCAGTACTTC. Translation gives CASTGGGTGETQYF. The V and J genes are TRBV2 and TRBJ2-5; 7 bases are shared with TRBD2. CDR3 length equals 14 residues. Germline CDR1 SNHLY, CDR2 FYNNEI. V shed 7 bases, J shed 4 bases, and the junction held 9 bases outside the gene matches.

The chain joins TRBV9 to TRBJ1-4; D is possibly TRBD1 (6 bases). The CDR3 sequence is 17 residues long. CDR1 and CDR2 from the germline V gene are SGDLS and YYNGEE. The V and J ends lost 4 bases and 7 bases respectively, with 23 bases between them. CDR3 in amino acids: CASSRGGTQVGSEKLFF. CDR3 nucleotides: TGTGCCAGCAGCCGGGGGGGGACACAAGTTGGGTCTGAAAAACTGTTTTTT.

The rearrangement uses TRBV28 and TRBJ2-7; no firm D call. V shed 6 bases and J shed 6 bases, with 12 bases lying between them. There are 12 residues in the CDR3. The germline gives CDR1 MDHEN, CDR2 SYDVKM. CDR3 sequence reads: CASRTSPREQYF. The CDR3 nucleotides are TGTGCCAGCAGGACATCCCCGCGCGAGCAGTACTTC.

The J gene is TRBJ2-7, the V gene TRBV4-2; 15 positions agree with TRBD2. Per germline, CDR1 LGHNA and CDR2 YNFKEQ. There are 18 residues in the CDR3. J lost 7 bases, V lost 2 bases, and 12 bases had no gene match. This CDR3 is CASSQILRGLAGGSEQYF. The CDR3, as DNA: TGTGCCAGCAGCCAAATACTCCGGGGACTAGCGGGAGGTAGTGAGCAGTACTTC.

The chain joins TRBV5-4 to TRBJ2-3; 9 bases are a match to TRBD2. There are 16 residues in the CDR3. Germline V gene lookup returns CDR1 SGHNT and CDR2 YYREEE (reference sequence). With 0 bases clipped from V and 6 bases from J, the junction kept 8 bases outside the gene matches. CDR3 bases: TGTGCCAGCAGCTTGGCTAGCGGGGTAAGGTTGGATACGCAGTATTTT. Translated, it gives CASSLASGVRLDTQYF.

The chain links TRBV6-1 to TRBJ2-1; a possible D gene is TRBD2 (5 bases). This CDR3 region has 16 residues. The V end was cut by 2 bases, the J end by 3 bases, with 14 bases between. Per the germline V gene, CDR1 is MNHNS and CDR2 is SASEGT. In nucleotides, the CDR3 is TGTGCCAGCAGTGAAAAGGTGGGAGTTGGCTACAATGAGCAGTTCTTC. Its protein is CASSEKVGVGYNEQFF.

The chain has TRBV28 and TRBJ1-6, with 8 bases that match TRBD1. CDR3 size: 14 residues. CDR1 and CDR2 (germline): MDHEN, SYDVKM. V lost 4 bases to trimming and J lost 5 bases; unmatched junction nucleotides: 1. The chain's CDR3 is CASSSTGDNSPLHF. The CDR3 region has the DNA TGTGCCAGCAGTTCGACAGGGGATAATTCACCCCTCCACTTT.

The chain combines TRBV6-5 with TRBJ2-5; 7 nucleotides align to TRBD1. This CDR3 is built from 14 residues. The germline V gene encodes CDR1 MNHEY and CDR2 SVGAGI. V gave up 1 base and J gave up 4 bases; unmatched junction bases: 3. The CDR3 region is CASSYWSGGETQYF. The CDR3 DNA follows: TGTGCCAGCAGTTACTGGTCAGGGGGAGAGACCCAGTACTTC.

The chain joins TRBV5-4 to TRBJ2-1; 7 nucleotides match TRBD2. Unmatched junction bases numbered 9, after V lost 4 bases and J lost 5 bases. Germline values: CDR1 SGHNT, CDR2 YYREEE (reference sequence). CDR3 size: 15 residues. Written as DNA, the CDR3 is TGTGCCAGCAGCCGGTTGGCGGGAGTGCACAATGAGCAGTTCTTC. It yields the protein CASSRLAGVHNEQFF.

CDR3 sequence reads: CASSRGVSSYEQYF. Here the CDR3 DNA reads TGTGCCAGCAGTCGGGGGGTTAGCTCCTACGAGCAGTACTTC. This rearrangement joins TRBV6-5 to TRBJ2-7, with TRBD2 matching over 7 bases. V was clipped by 5 bases and J by 0 bases; unmatched bases: 4. The CDR3 is made up of 14 amino acids. Germline V gene lookup returns CDR1 MNHEY and CDR2 SVGAGI.

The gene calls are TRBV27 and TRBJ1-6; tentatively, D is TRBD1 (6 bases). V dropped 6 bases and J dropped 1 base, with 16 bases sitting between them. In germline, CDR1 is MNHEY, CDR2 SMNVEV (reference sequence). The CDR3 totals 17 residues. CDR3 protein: CASSPTGSRSYNSPLHF. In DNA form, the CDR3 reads TGTGCCAGCAGCCCCACAGGGTCGAGATCCTATAATTCACCCCTCCACTTT.